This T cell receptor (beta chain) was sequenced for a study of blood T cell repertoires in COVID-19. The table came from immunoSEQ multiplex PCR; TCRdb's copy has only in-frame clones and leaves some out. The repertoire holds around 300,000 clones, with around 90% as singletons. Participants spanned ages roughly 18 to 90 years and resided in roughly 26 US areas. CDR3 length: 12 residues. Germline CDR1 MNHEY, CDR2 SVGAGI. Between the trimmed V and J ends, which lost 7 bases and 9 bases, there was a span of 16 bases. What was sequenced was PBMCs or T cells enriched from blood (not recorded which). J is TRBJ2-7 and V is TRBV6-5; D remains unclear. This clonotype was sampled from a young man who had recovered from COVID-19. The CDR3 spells CASKLPLDAQYF. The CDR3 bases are TGTGCCAGCAAACTCCCCCTCGATGCGCAGTACTTC.